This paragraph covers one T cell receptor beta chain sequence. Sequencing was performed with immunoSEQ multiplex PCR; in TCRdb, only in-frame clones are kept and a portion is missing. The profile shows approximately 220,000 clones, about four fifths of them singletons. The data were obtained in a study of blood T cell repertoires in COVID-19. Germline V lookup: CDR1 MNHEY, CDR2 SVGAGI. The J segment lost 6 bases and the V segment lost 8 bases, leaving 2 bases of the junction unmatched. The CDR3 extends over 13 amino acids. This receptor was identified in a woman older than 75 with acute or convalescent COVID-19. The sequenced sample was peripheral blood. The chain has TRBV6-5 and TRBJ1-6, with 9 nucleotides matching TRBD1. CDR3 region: CASAGQGNSPLHF. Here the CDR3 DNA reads TGTGCCAGCGCGGGACAGGGTAATTCACCCCTCCACTTT.